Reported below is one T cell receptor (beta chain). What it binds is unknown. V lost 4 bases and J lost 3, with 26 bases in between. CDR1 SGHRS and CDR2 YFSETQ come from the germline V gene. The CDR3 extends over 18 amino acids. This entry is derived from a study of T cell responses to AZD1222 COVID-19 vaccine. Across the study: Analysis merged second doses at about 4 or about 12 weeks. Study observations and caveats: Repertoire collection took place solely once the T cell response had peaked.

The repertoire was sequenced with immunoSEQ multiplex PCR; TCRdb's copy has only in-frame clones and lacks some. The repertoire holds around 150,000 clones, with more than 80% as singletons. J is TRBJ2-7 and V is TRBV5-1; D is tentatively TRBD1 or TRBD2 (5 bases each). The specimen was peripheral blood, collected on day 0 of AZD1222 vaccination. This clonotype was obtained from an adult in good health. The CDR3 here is CASSQTLPGAPLIYEQYF. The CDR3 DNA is TGCGCCAGCAGCCAAACCCTCCCCGGGGCCCCGTTGATCTACGAGCAGTACTTC. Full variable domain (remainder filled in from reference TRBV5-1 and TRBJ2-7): KAGVTQTPRYLIKTRGQQVTLSCSPISGHRSVSWYQQTPGQGLQFLFEYFSETQRNKGNFPGRFSGRQFSNSRSEMNVSTLELGDSALYLCASSQTLPGAPLIYEQYFGPGTRLTVT.